Presented here are 3 T cell receptor beta chains from one specimen sequenced in a study of blood T cell repertoires in COVID-19. Libraries were prepared by immunoSEQ multiplex PCR; TCRdb keeps only in-frame clonotypes and omits some of them. The data contain around 53,000 clones, 60% to 80% of them seen just once; the ten biggest clones take up roughly 45%. Sequenced sample: peripheral blood. The receptors derive from a man in his 70s with active or convalescent COVID-19.

The chain recombines TRBV6-1 with TRBJ1-3, with TRBD1 as a possible D gene (5 bases). Germline CDR1 MNHNS, CDR2 SASEGT. The CDR3 contains 17 residues. V lost 2 bases and J 0 bases, leaving 14 bases between the germline ends. The CDR3 DNA follows: TGTGCCAGCAGTGAATATGCGACAGCTCTCTCTGGAAACACCATATATTTT. Translating gives CASSEYATALSGNTIYF.

This CDR3 reads CSADSLSGNTIYF. The CDR3 DNA reads as TGCAGCGCCGACAGCCTCTCTGGAAACACCATATATTTT. The chain is built from TRBV29-1 and TRBJ1-3, with D possibly matching TRBD1 (5 bases). This CDR3 has 13 amino acids. Germline CDR1 SQVTM, CDR2 ANQGSEA. Trimming left V 7 bases short and J 0 bases short, with 10 bases between.

The table lists this clone with a count of one. CDR3 nucleotide sequence: TGTGCCAGCAGCCCGACAGGGGGAAACTATGGCTACACCTTC. It is translated as CASSPTGGNYGYTF. The chain carries TRBV6-5 and TRBJ1-2; 9 positions match TRBD1. The V gene end was trimmed by 6 bases and the J gene end by 2 bases; junction bases not matched to a gene: 4. Per germline, CDR1 MNHEY and CDR2 SVGAGI. This CDR3 has 14 amino acids.